These T cell receptor beta chains were read from a single sample in a study of cytomegalovirus exposure and HLA in healthy donors. Profiling relied on immunoSEQ multiplex PCR, and the TCRdb table lists in-frame clones only, not all of them. The sample totals approximately 27,000 clones; its top ten clones hold 0.71%. Sequencing was performed on PBMCs. All receptors come from a man aged 25-45 years in good health and CMV-seronegative. CDR3s include the opening cysteine and the closing phenylalanine or tryptophan. Each record gives: V gene, J gene, CDR3 protein.

v_gene: TRBV27
j_gene: TRBJ2-3
CDR3aa: CASSLSIGGGTQYF

v_gene: TRBV5-4
j_gene: TRBJ1-1
CDR3aa: CASRQGASLNTEAFF

v_gene: TRBV10-3
j_gene: TRBJ2-1
CDR3aa: CAIREGARDEQFF

v_gene: TRBV7-9
j_gene: TRBJ2-7
CDR3aa: CASTFTGGSYEQYF

v_gene: TRBV6-5
j_gene: TRBJ1-6
CDR3aa: CASSPRDRDNSPLHF

v_gene: TRBV19
j_gene: TRBJ2-1
CDR3aa: CASSRTSGRRNNEQFF

v_gene: TRBV7-2
j_gene: TRBJ1-6
CDR3aa: CASSPETGGWNSPLHF

v_gene: TRBV7-9
j_gene: TRBJ2-1
CDR3aa: CASSHPITRTPSSYNEQFF

v_gene: TRBV19
j_gene: TRBJ1-4
CDR3aa: CASHRDSSEKLFF

v_gene: TRBV18
j_gene: TRBJ1-1
CDR3aa: CASSPGHGSEAFF

v_gene: TRBV27
j_gene: TRBJ2-6
CDR3aa: CASSSPSEVLTF

v_gene: TRBV12-5
j_gene: TRBJ2-2
CDR3aa: CASGARRGGTGELFF

v_gene: TRBV11-2
j_gene: TRBJ2-3
CDR3aa: CASSQGEITDTQYF

v_gene: TRBV7-9
j_gene: TRBJ1-1
CDR3aa: CASSFATQGASNTEAFF

v_gene: TRBV4-3
j_gene: TRBJ2-2
CDR3aa: CASSQLTGGETGELFF

v_gene: TRBV28
j_gene: TRBJ1-3
CDR3aa: CASSPDILLSGNTIYF

v_gene: TRBV7-9
j_gene: TRBJ1-2
CDR3aa: CASSPQGNYGYTF

v_gene: TRBV10-3
j_gene: TRBJ2-1
CDR3aa: CAIALASVYNEQFF

v_gene: TRBV5-4
j_gene: TRBJ1-3
CDR3aa: CASSDPRGAGNTIYF

v_gene: TRBV11-3
j_gene: TRBJ1-2
CDR3aa: CASSLTGAGTNYGYTF

v_gene: TRBV28
j_gene: TRBJ2-2
CDR3aa: CASSLPRYAGELFF

v_gene: TRBV9
j_gene: TRBJ2-3
CDR3aa: CASSVGAADTQYF

v_gene: TRBV7-2
j_gene: TRBJ2-1
CDR3aa: CASSFGGGFYNEQFF

v_gene: TRBV14
j_gene: TRBJ2-7
CDR3aa: CASSQDMVRRDEQYF

v_gene: TRBV7-2
j_gene: TRBJ2-7
CDR3aa: CASSLVPTSGSSYEQYF

v_gene: TRBV10-2
j_gene: TRBJ1-5
CDR3aa: CASRRGGAGNQPQHF

v_gene: TRBV30
j_gene: TRBJ2-1
CDR3aa: CAWSPYRTGRDEQFF

v_gene: TRBV5-1
j_gene: TRBJ2-5
CDR3aa: CASSFGEWEPETQYF

v_gene: TRBV5-1
j_gene: TRBJ2-4
CDR3aa: CASSLLQGGRAKNIQYF

v_gene: TRBV29-1
j_gene: TRBJ1-1
CDR3aa: CSVRQIMNTEAFF

v_gene: TRBV10-3
j_gene: TRBJ1-1
CDR3aa: CAISATGVDTEAFF

v_gene: TRBV28
j_gene: TRBJ2-7
CDR3aa: CASSLIQDHEQYF

v_gene: TRBV27
j_gene: TRBJ1-5
CDR3aa: CASNDRAGNQPQHF

v_gene: TRBV5-1
j_gene: TRBJ2-3
CDR3aa: CASSFSWDNTDTQYF

v_gene: TRBV10-2
j_gene: TRBJ1-3
CDR3aa: CASSETGSGNTIYF

v_gene: TRBV7-3
j_gene: TRBJ2-2
CDR3aa: CASSYIRGGELFF

v_gene: TRBV28
j_gene: TRBJ2-3
CDR3aa: CASSLVSLPKAGYGPDTQYF

v_gene: TRBV7-9
j_gene: TRBJ2-5
CDR3aa: CASSLSGGLETQYF

v_gene: TRBV5-6
j_gene: TRBJ1-1
CDR3aa: CASSLSGWNTEAFF